The source of this T cell receptor beta chain is a study of T cell responses to AZD1222 COVID-19 vaccine listed by TCRdb under 2021. With respect to the entire study: A total of approximately 240 trial participants underwent TCR sequencing, of whom around 200 received two doses of AZD1222 and around 26 received two doses of the MenACWY control vaccine. Trial participants were enrolled by age into subgroups of 18-55, 56-69 and 70-plus years, and roughly 150, 30 and 60 TCR-sequenced participants, respectively, were included in these subgroups. Summary of the overall study and its limitations: A significant rise in spike-specific TCR breadth and depth was observed after two AZD1222 doses relative to day 0 and relative to MenACWY recipients. Because no day 14 peak-response samples were available, the repertoires could be characterized only after the peak T cell response. Epitopes outside the regions mutated in the B.1.351 and B.1.1.7 variants were reportedly recognized by nearly half of the unique spike-specific TCRs. The whole spike protein was spanned by vaccine-associated CD4 TCRs, and dominant responses were seen in regions 160-218 and 743-854. The 56-69-year group was small, and its depth increase did not reach significance, likely because of low power. Participants were mostly white British and included more females than males, and it was suggested by the authors that clonal diversity may have been underestimated. Conclusions about previously exposed vaccinees are limited because only a handful of AZD1222 recipients were SARS-CoV-2 seropositive at baseline.

As to this clone: The specificity of this receptor is unknown. Per-nucleotide qualities are absent, and no much larger clonotype sits a single base away.

The CDR3 regions of human TCRbeta chains were analyzed by immunosequencing. The authors' analysis ran thus. Repertoire TCRs were matched against a reference library of SARS-CoV-2-specific TCRs generated with the MIRA antigen-specificity platform. Breadth was defined as the fraction of unique TCRs that were SARS-CoV-2-associated. Depth was defined as the fraction of total T cells that were SARS-CoV-2-associated. Using the MIRA data, each spike-specific TCR was mapped to the spike region that the TCR reacts to and placed in a CD4 or CD8 class. Log10-transformed breadth and depth values were compared by one-way ANOVA with Sidak's multiple comparisons tests. This is the immuneACCESS table as TCRdb keeps it, with only in-frame sequences that have V and J called. A part of the clones is gone; compared with another copy, unresolved V genes explain less than half, and the rest is unexplained. V and J calls and clone size follow that table, whereas D and trimming were derived from the DNA. This sample comprises 180,000 or so clones, roughly 91% of them detected only once. The ten largest clones capture roughly 2% of the sample.

Interpreted using the paper, the time point label stands for: about 28 days (+/-7) after the second vaccine dose. AZD1222 recipients given second doses at about 4 weeks or at about 12 weeks were pooled, since spike-specific TCR depth and breadth were not found to differ between the two schedules. Samples from vaccinated people were obtained from the UK trials COV001 and COV002, which included a single-blind randomized controlled phase 2/3 trial of AZD1222 (ChAdOx1 nCoV-19) in healthy adults. Trial participant PBMC samples were collected at day 0 and day 28 after the second dose for TCRbeta chain sequencing. Per the germline V gene (reference sequence), SGHNT is the CDR1 and YYREEE is the CDR2. V and J lose 0 bases and 4 bases, and a span of 10 bases separates them. From the cysteine through the phenylalanine, the CDR3 covers 14 amino acids. Only the CDR3 region is kept as DNA, spanning 42 bases read in frame from base 1.

The sequence joins TRBV5-4 to TRBJ1-2; the D segment could be TRBD1, given 5 matching bases. The source of this sequence is an adult who received the AZD1222 COVID-19 vaccine. The sample here was peripheral blood, taken 28 days after the second AZD1222 dose. The CDR3 has the sequence CASSLGSQGYGYTF. The DNA reads as follows: TGTGCCAGCAGCTTGGGATCGCAGGGCTATGGCTACACCTTC. Full variable domain (CDR3 extended with the reference TRBV5-4 and TRBJ1-2 proteins): ETGVTQSPTHLIKTRGQQVTLRCSSQSGHNTVSWYQQALGQGPQFIFQYYREEENGRGNFPPRFSGLQFPNYSSELNVNALELDDSALYLCASSLGSQGYGYTFGSGTRLTVV.